This T cell receptor (beta chain) was captured in a study of blood T cells in healthy people across ages. Study-level results: Versus aged donors, long-lived donors had higher diversity and more naive CD4+ cells.

Deletions cut 4 bases from V and 10 bases from J, with 19 bases between. The CDR3 runs 15 residues. The authors ran a second PCR of 7 to 11 cycles using a sample-barcoded 5' primer and a J-beta primer mix. Every single cDNA molecule received a tag from a template-switch adaptor with 12 random nucleotides. From the 5' RACE reads, TCRdb called clonotypes with MiXCR, one entry per CDR3 protein. The sample consists of roughly 1.5 million distinct CDR3 sequences, approximately 43% of them appearing once. On this clonotype: Its cognate antigen is unknown.

This receptor was obtained from a young woman in good health. The sample taken for sequencing was blood. The V call is TRBV12-3 or TRBV12-4, the J call TRBJ1-4, with D possibly matching TRBD1 (5 bases). This chain's CDR3 is CASSSFVGRVPKLFF. CDR3 nucleotide sequence: TGTGCCAGCAGTTCATTCGTGGGGCGCGTACCAAAACTGTTTTTT.